These 20 T cell receptor beta chains were sequenced from one sample in a study of blood T cells in healthy people across ages. Then a second PCR, running about 6 to 12 cycles, was carried out with a sample-barcoded 5' primer and a J-beta primer mix. TCRdb fed the 5' RACE reads into MiXCR, producing one record per CDR3 protein. The sample consists of roughly 830,000 distinct CDR3 sequences, around 62% of them appearing once. The sequenced sample consisted of blood. Receptors were obtained from a man aged 25-45 years in good health.

The chain combines TRBV5-1 with TRBJ2-3, with 9 bases identical to TRBD2. V shed 3 bases, J shed 4 bases, and the junction held 9 bases outside the gene matches. From germline, CDR1 is SGHRS and CDR2 YFSETQ. The CDR3 has 16 residues. The chain's CDR3 is CASSSLGGGAADTQYF. The CDR3 nucleotides read TGCGCCAGCAGCTCTCTGGGCGGGGGGGCCGCAGATACGCAGTATTTT.

V usage is TRBV12-3 or TRBV12-4 and J usage is TRBJ2-7; the match to TRBD2 covers 8 bases. V trimming: 7 bases; J trimming: 2 bases; junction bases outside the gene matches: 4. The CDR3 runs to 13 residues. CDR3 amino acids: CASTAGVAYEQYF. Written as DNA, the CDR3 is TGTGCCAGCACAGCGGGGGTTGCCTACGAGCAGTACTTC.

The chain recombines TRBV28 with TRBJ2-1; D remains unclear. Trimming took 5 bases from V and 7 from J, leaving 6 bases between them. The CDR3 contains 11 residues. Germline CDR1 is MDHEN and CDR2 is SYDVKM. CDR3 region: CASSEINEQFF. The CDR3 DNA reads TGTGCCAGCAGTGAAATAAATGAGCAGTTCTTC. Full variable domain (outside the CDR3, taken from reference TRBV28 and TRBJ2-1): DVKVTQSSRYLVKRTGEKVFLECVQDMDHENMFWYRQDPGLGLRLIYFSYDVKMKEKGDIPEGYSVSREKKERFSLILESASTNQTSMYLCASSEINEQFFGPGTRLTVL.

This clonotype was recorded a few times. The chain carries TRBV2 and TRBJ1-6, with D perhaps TRBD1 (6 bases). Looked up from germline, CDR1 is SNHLY and CDR2 is FYNNEI. The CDR3 spans 13 residues. Trimming removed 9 bases from V and 5 bases from J, with 11 bases in between. CDR3: CARKDSNNSPLHF. The DNA for the CDR3 is TGTGCCAGGAAGGACAGCAATAATTCACCCCTCCACTTT.

This chain links TRBV18 with TRBJ1-2; no definite D call. Trimming left V 3 bases short and J 3 bases short, with 8 bases between. The CDR3 loop spans 13 amino acids. Germline V gene data show CDR1 as KGHSH and CDR2 as LQKENI. The CDR3 spells CASSPDTYYGYTF. CDR3 sequence (DNA): TGTGCCAGCTCACCCGACACTTACTATGGCTACACCTTC.

V gene TRBV12-3 or TRBV12-4 combines with J gene TRBJ2-2; D tentatively fits TRBD1 or TRBD2 (6 bases each). CDR3 length: 16 amino acids. V dropped 5 bases and J dropped 4 bases, with 17 bases sitting between them. The CDR3 spells CASSRNGGRATGELFF. CDR3 nucleotide sequence: TGTGCCAGCAGTAGGAATGGGGGGCGCGCCACCGGGGAGCTGTTTTTT.

Note on this clonotype: Its ends do not fully match the called genes, so a read error is possible. The CDR3 sequence: CTSSPKGVAGSETQYF. The CDR3 nucleotides read TGTACCAGCAGCCCGAAGGGGGTAGCGGGGAGTGAGACCCAGTACTTC. The chain couples TRBV12-3 or TRBV12-4 to TRBJ2-5; 8 bases agree with TRBD2. The CDR3 consists of 16 residues.

This clonotype was seen a few times. The rearrangement links TRBV12-3 or TRBV12-4 to TRBJ2-1; 8 nucleotides agree with TRBD2. The CDR3 covers 17 residues. The V and J ends lost 5 bases and 8 bases, in that order; junction bases with no gene match: 17. The CDR3 DNA sequence: TGTGCCAGCAGTCCCGGGGCGGGGGGCCTCGTTAAGTATGAGCAGTTCTTC. Translated, it gives CASSPGAGGLVKYEQFF.

This clonotype has more than one count but fewer than ten. The chain uses TRBV12-3 or TRBV12-4 and TRBJ2-7, with D possibly matching TRBD2 (5 bases). Trimming took off 8 bases at V and 0 bases at J, with 11 bases between the two ends. This CDR3 is 13 amino acids long. CDR3 sequence (DNA): TGTGCCAGCTCCCAGACTAACTCCTACGAGCAGTACTTC. The encoded protein is CASSQTNSYEQYF.

This clonotype was detected only a few times. Written as DNA, the CDR3 is TGCAGTGCTGAAACGGGACAGGACTACGAGCAGTACTTC. This gives the protein CSAETGQDYEQYF. The genes are TRBV20-1 and TRBJ2-7, with 8 nucleotides matching TRBD1. Germline CDR1 and CDR2: DFQATT and SNEGSKA (reference sequence). The CDR3 has 13 residues. The V gene end was trimmed by 5 bases and the J gene end by 3 bases; junction bases not matched to a gene: 6.

This clonotype showed up just once. V usage is TRBV4-2 and J usage is TRBJ1-2; 11 nucleotides agree with TRBD1. This CDR3 has 17 residues. CDR1 and CDR2 from the germline V gene are LGHNA and YNFKEQ. V dropped 0 bases and J dropped 5; count of bases not matched to a gene: 8. CDR3 sequence: CASSQETRTGGWYGYTF. The CDR3 DNA reads as TGTGCCAGCAGCCAAGAGACCCGGACAGGGGGCTGGTATGGCTACACCTTC.

The chain recombines TRBV15 with TRBJ2-5; D remains ambiguous. The CDR3 length is 13 residues. Trimming removed 0 bases from V and 11 bases from J, with 13 bases in between. Germline CDR1 is LNHNV and CDR2 is YYDKDF (reference sequence). The CDR3 reads CATSRDQEAQQYF. In DNA, the CDR3 is TGTGCCACCAGCAGAGATCAGGAAGCCCAGCAGTACTTC.

V and J are TRBV10-3 and TRBJ1-1; D possibly corresponds to TRBD1 (5 bases). Between the trimmed V and J ends, which lost 2 bases and 1 base, there was a span of 8 bases. Per germline, CDR1 ENHRY and CDR2 SYGVKD. The CDR3 runs to 14 residues. CDR3 DNA: TGTGCCATCAGTGAGGCGACAGCGAACACTGAAGCTTTCTTT. Protein product: CAISEATANTEAFF.

The chain recombines TRBV30 with TRBJ2-1; D is perhaps TRBD1 (6 bases). The CDR3 has 13 residues. The germline gives CDR1 GTSNPN, CDR2 SVGIG (reference sequence). Between the trimmed V and J ends, which lost 1 base and 9 bases, there was a span of 13 bases. CDR3 sequence reads: CAWSDRAVGEQFF. CDR3 nucleotides: TGTGCCTGGAGTGACAGGGCCGTTGGTGAGCAGTTCTTC.

The V call is TRBV5-1, the J call TRBJ2-3; TRBD1 matches 10 bases. Trimming removed 4 bases from V and 5 bases from J; junction bases left unmatched: 10. The CDR3 totals 16 residues. Germline CDR1 SGHRS, CDR2 YFSETQ. The CDR3 DNA reads as TGCGCCAGCAGCCGGCCCGACAGGGGGCAGGGAGATACGCAGTATTTT. Translation: CASSRPDRGQGDTQYF.

This chain uses TRBV29-1 with TRBJ2-7; 7 bases map to TRBD2. Germline loops: CDR1 SQVTM, CDR2 ANQGSEA. Trimming took 3 bases from V and 5 from J; bases not matched to a gene: 7. CDR3 size: 13 residues. This CDR3 reads CSVDGSGRDEQYF. For the CDR3, the DNA is TGCAGCGTTGACGGGAGTGGGAGGGACGAGCAGTACTTC.

This clonotype was observed a few times. The rearrangement links TRBV12-3 or TRBV12-4 to TRBJ2-2, with D perhaps matching TRBD1 or TRBD2 (5 bases each). V was cut by 0 bases and J by 4 bases, with 6 bases left in between. CDR3 size: 14 residues. This CDR3 reads CASSLAGGTGELFF. DNA for the CDR3: TGTGCCAGCAGTTTAGCTGGGGGCACCGGGGAGCTGTTTTTT.

The chain is built from TRBV20-1 and TRBJ2-7, with D tentatively TRBD1 (7 bases). This CDR3 contains 15 residues. V gave up 3 bases and J gave up 0 bases, with 15 bases separating them. Germline V gives CDR1 DFQATT, CDR2 SNEGSKA (reference sequence). The CDR3 loop is CSARAWGDSSYEQYF. CDR3 nucleotides: TGCAGTGCTAGGGCATGGGGGGACAGCTCCTACGAGCAGTACTTC.

This chain connects TRBV20-1 to TRBJ2-4; TRBD1 is a possible D gene (5 bases). The J call is uncertain, as TRBJ2-5 better fits the DNA end. This CDR3 spans 15 amino acids. Germline V gives CDR1 DFQATT, CDR2 SNEGSKA (reference sequence). CDR3 DNA sequence: TGCAGTGCTCCCTCCTTTAGAAGGGGTGGGGAGACCCAGTACTTC. It yields the protein CSAPSFRRGGETQYF.

This clonotype turned up a few times. The J gene is TRBJ2-3, the V gene TRBV20-1, with D hard to call. V dropped 3 bases and J dropped 2 bases, with 3 bases sitting between them. The CDR3 has 11 amino acids. Germline assignment: CDR1 DFQATT and CDR2 SNEGSKA (reference sequence). DNA of the CDR3: TGCAGTGCTAGGATCACAGATACGCAGTATTTT. Translated, it gives CSARITDTQYF.